These 10 T cell receptor beta chains were sequenced from one sample in a study of identical twins. From the 5' RACE reads, TCRdb called clonotypes with MiXCR, one entry per CDR3 protein. The sample includes around 650,000 distinct CDR3 sequences, around 7.4% of them seen just once. These data also formed part of another study, on yellow fever vaccine responses in identical twins.

The sequencing sample was made of PBMCs. These receptors were taken from a young woman in good health.

The chain uses TRBV20-1 and TRBJ2-7; the D gene could be TRBD1 or TRBD2 (7 bases each). Germline V gene sequence: CDR1 DFQATT, CDR2 SNEGSKA (reference sequence). Trimming took off 0 bases at V and 3 bases at J, with 24 bases between the two ends. The length of the CDR3 is 18 residues. CDR3 in DNA: TGCAGTGCTAGAGATTTGCGCGGGGGACGGACAGGAGTCTACGAGCAGTACGTC. Its protein is CSARDLRGGRTGVYEQYV.

This rearrangement joins TRBV3-1 to TRBJ2-2; D may correspond to TRBD1 or TRBD2 (6 bases each). V lost 3 bases and J lost 6, with 11 bases in between. CDR3 size: 14 residues. Germline loops: CDR1 LGHDT, CDR2 YNNKEL (reference sequence). CDR3 sequence (DNA): TGTGCCAGCAGCCACGGGGGCTCGTCCGGGGAGCTGTTTTTT. Protein product: CASSHGGSSGELFF.

This clonotype was observed a few times. This sequence joins TRBV5-6 and TRBJ2-2; a possible D gene is TRBD2 (6 bases). The CDR3 contains 14 residues. The V end lost 2 bases, the J end lost 5 bases, and 10 bases lay between the germline ends. Germline V gives CDR1 SGHDT, CDR2 YYEEEE. The CDR3 DNA reads as TGTGCCAGCAGCTTTTACGGGGGAACCGGGGAGCTGTTTTTT. Residues: CASSFYGGTGELFF.

The V call is TRBV7-2, the J call TRBJ2-1; no clear D. The V gene's germline CDR1 is SGHTA and CDR2 FQGNSA. The ends were cut back, 0 bases at V and 7 bases at J, with 13 bases in the middle. The CDR3 is made up of 15 amino acids. CDR3: CASSLALGQWNEQFF. The CDR3 coding sequence is TGTGCCAGCAGCTTAGCCCTAGGGCAATGGAATGAGCAGTTCTTC.

This clonotype was seen more than once but under ten times. The chain carries TRBV20-1 and TRBJ2-3; 8 nucleotides align to TRBD2. The CDR3 has 17 residues. The junction had 10 bases not matched to a gene; V was cut back by 2 bases and J by 0 bases. Germline V CDR1 and CDR2: DFQATT, SNEGSKA (reference sequence). Here the CDR3 DNA reads TGCAGTGCTAGACGGGGCGTTAGCGGGGCAAGCACAGATACGCAGTATTTT. Translated, it gives CSARRGVSGASTDTQYF.

As DNA, the CDR3 is TGTGCCAGCAGTCCCACGTACAGACCTAACTACGAGCAGTACTTC. It specifies CASSPTYRPNYEQYF. V and J are TRBV27 and TRBJ2-7; D is ambiguous. The germline gives CDR1 MNHEY, CDR2 SMNVEV (reference sequence). V was pared by 5 bases and J by 3 bases, with 17 bases between. The CDR3 runs to 15 residues.

The chain joins TRBV25-1 to TRBJ2-7, with TRBD2 matching 8 bases. The CDR3 spans 14 residues. Germline trimming cut 6 bases from V and 2 bases from J; bases unmatched to any gene: 6. Germline CDR1 is MGHDK and CDR2 is SYGVNS. CDR3 sequence: CASRSRGGTYEQYF. CDR3 DNA: TGTGCCAGCAGAAGCCGGGGGGGGACCTACGAGCAGTACTTC.

In this sample, this clonotype turned up a few times. The chain combines TRBV12-3 or TRBV12-4 with TRBJ1-2; 8 nucleotides match TRBD1. V lost 4 bases to trimming and J lost 1 base; unmatched junction nucleotides: 5. The CDR3 is 15 amino acids. The CDR3 region is CASSSMDRVNYGYTF. CDR3 bases: TGTGCCAGCAGTTCCATGGACAGGGTTAACTATGGCTACACCTTC.

Here the CDR3 reads CASSSGVGEQYF. The DNA for the CDR3 is TGCGCCAGCAGTTCAGGGGTCGGCGAGCAGTACTTC. The rearrangement joins TRBV10-2 to TRBJ2-7; TRBD1 is a possible D gene (6 bases). Between the trimmed V and J ends, which lost 5 bases and 6 bases, there was a span of 11 bases. Germline values: CDR1 WSHSY, CDR2 SAAADI. The CDR3 is made up of 12 amino acids.

J is TRBJ2-1 and V is TRBV5-4; D is perhaps TRBD1 or TRBD2 (5 bases each). Germline V gives CDR1 SGHNT, CDR2 YYREEE (reference sequence). The CDR3 consists of 13 residues. Trimming took 3 bases from V and 4 from J, leaving 8 bases between them. The CDR3 spells CASSWDHYNEQFF. The DNA of the CDR3 is TGTGCCAGCAGCTGGGACCATTACAATGAGCAGTTCTTC.